This is a list of T cell receptor beta chains from one sample in a study of identifying expanded T cells in peripheral blood. Data came from immunoSEQ multiplex PCR; TCRdb stores just in-frame clones and leaves some out. This sample has over 45,000 clones, with around 83% found just once. The specimen sequenced was blood. The receptors originated from a person aged 18 to 70 in good health. The CDR3 runs from the conserved cysteine through the conserved F or W. D genes are given only for firm matches. Clone size is given for some rows only: seen once, a few or many times, or a class if the clone is expanded.

D: -
V: TRBV21-1
size: once
J: TRBJ2-2
DNA: TGTGCCAGCAGCAAATTAAGACCGGGACAGCCTACCTGGAACTACACCGGGGAGCTGTTTTTT
CDR3: CASSKLRPGQPTWNYTGELFF

D: TRBD1
V: TRBV5-6
size: medium-sized
J: TRBJ2-7
DNA: TGTGCCAGCAGCTGGTCGGGACAGTCGGACTACGAGCAGTACTTC
CDR3: CASSWSGQSDYEQYF

D: -
V: TRBV19
size: -
J: TRBJ1-2
DNA: TGTGGAACCAGGGGAGGATTTTATGGCTACACCTTC
CDR3: CGTRGGFYGYTF

D: TRBD1
V: TRBV5-4
size: -
J: TRBJ1-5
DNA: TGTGCCAGCAGCTCCGGGACAGCCCCCAATCAGCCCCAGCATTTT
CDR3: CASSSGTAPNQPQHF

D: -
V: TRBV18
size: -
J: TRBJ1-1
DNA: TGTGCCAGCTCACCTCTGGGGGATGAAGCTTTCTTT
CDR3: CASSPLGDEAFF

D: -
V: TRBV5-4
size: -
J: TRBJ2-2
DNA: TGTGCCAGCAGCTGGCGGGGGCCCACCGGGGAGCTGTTTTTT
CDR3: CASSWRGPTGELFF

D: TRBD2
V: TRBV19
size: -
J: TRBJ2-1
DNA: TGTGCCAGTAGTCCGGGACTAGCGGGAGGGAAGTTCTTC
CDR3: CASSPGLAGGKFF

D: -
V: TRBV4-3
size: -
J: TRBJ1-4
DNA: TGCGCCAGCAGCCAAGATCTACGTGAAAAACTGTTTTTT
CDR3: CASSQDLREKLFF

D: TRBD1
V: TRBV19
size: -
J: TRBJ1-1
DNA: TGTGCCAGTAGTTCACGGACAGGGGGGGCTTTCTTT
CDR3: CASSSRTGGAFF

D: -
V: TRBV20-1
size: -
J: TRBJ1-1
DNA: TGCAGTGCTAGCCGCAGGGGAGAAGCTTTCTTT
CDR3: CSASRRGEAFF

D: TRBD1
V: TRBV6-6
size: -
J: TRBJ1-2
DNA: TGTGCCAGCATTGGGGGACAGGGGGCGGGAGGCTACACCTTC
CDR3: CASIGGQGAGGYTF

D: -
V: TRBV30
size: -
J: TRBJ1-1
DNA: TGTGCCTGGAGTGCGCAAGGGCGAGGTACTGAAGCTTTCTTT
CDR3: CAWSAQGRGTEAFF

D: TRBD1
V: TRBV7-2
size: -
J: TRBJ2-1
DNA: TGTGCCAGCAGCAAGGGACAGGTTTCCTACAATGAGCAGTTCTTC
CDR3: CASSKGQVSYNEQFF

D: TRBD2
V: TRBV18
size: -
J: TRBJ2-5
DNA: TGTGCCAGCTCCCCGCCTCTCGGCAGAGTAGCGGGGGAAGAGACCCAGTACTTC
CDR3: CASSPPLGRVAGEETQYF

D: -
V: TRBV5-1
size: -
J: TRBJ1-2
DNA: TGCGCCAGCAGCTTGGCTAGACCAGCGGGGGACGGCTACACCTTC
CDR3: CASSLARPAGDGYTF

D: -
V: TRBV7-9
size: -
J: TRBJ2-3
DNA: TGTGCCAGCAGCTTAGGGAGGGCCGTGGGAGCTAGCACAGATACGCAGTATTTT
CDR3: CASSLGRAVGASTDTQYF

D: TRBD2
V: TRBV30
size: -
J: TRBJ2-1
DNA: TGTGCCTGGAGTGTATCCTGGGTCGGGGGGGCCAGCGATGAGCAGTTCTTC
CDR3: CAWSVSWVGGASDEQFF

D: TRBD1
V: TRBV5-6
size: -
J: TRBJ2-7
DNA: TGTGCCAGCAGCAGGGGACAGAGGCCTGAAGAGCAGTACTTC
CDR3: CASSRGQRPEEQYF

D: TRBD1
V: TRBV11-2
size: -
J: TRBJ2-5
DNA: TGTGCCAGCAGCTCCCGGAATAGTAACAGGGGAGAGACCCAGTACTTC
CDR3: CASSSRNSNRGETQYF

D: TRBD2
V: TRBV19
size: -
J: TRBJ2-2
DNA: TGTGCCACCGCCAGAGACTGGGGAGGGGACACCGGGGAGCTGTTTTTT
CDR3: CATARDWGGDTGELFF

D: -
V: TRBV7-9
size: -
J: TRBJ1-1
DNA: TGTGCCAGCAGCTTTCCCCGGAACACTGAAGCTTTCTTT
CDR3: CASSFPRNTEAFF

D: -
V: TRBV5-5
size: -
J: TRBJ2-7
DNA: TGTGCCAGCAGCCTGACCCAGGGAGGAGTCGTAGAGCAGTACTTC
CDR3: CASSLTQGGVVEQYF

D: -
V: TRBV6-1
size: -
J: TRBJ1-5
DNA: TGTGCCAGCATTACAGGGAACCAGCCCCAGCATTTT
CDR3: CASITGNQPQHF

D: TRBD2
V: TRBV5-1
size: -
J: TRBJ2-7
DNA: TGCGCCAGCAGCTTGGTTAGCGGGAGTGATCAGGAGCAGTACTTC
CDR3: CASSLVSGSDQEQYF

D: -
V: TRBV30
size: -
J: TRBJ1-6
DNA: TGTGCCTGGAGCCCTCCGGGGGGGTATAATTCACCCCTCCACTTT
CDR3: CAWSPPGGYNSPLHF

D: -
V: TRBV6-5
size: -
J: TRBJ2-2
DNA: TGTGCCAGCAGTTACCAGAGCAGCACCGGGGAGCTGTTTTTT
CDR3: CASSYQSSTGELFF

D: -
V: TRBV9
size: once
J: TRBJ1-2
DNA: TGTGCCAGCAGCGCGGAGGTGGCGGCTGGCTACACCTTC
CDR3: CASSAEVAAGYTF

D: -
V: TRBV19
size: -
J: TRBJ1-1
DNA: TGTGCCAGTAGAGCACAGGGCCAAAACACTGAAGCTTTCTTT
CDR3: CASRAQGQNTEAFF

D: -
V: TRBV6-5
size: few
J: TRBJ2-2
DNA: TGTGCCAGCAGTTACAAGGGGGAAGCTACCGGGGAGCTGTTTTTT
CDR3: CASSYKGEATGELFF

D: -
V: TRBV29-1
size: -
J: TRBJ2-1
DNA: TGCAGCTACGATTCCTTGTACGGGGGTGAGCAGTTCTTC
CDR3: CSYDSLYGGEQFF

D: -
V: TRBV2
size: -
J: TRBJ1-1
DNA: TGTGCCAGCAGTCCTGACAGGTACCGGAAGGCTTTCTTT
CDR3: CASSPDRYRKAFF

D: -
V: TRBV14
size: -
J: TRBJ2-7
DNA: TGTGCCAGCAGCGCAGGGGTACCAGGGATCTACGAGCAGTACTTC
CDR3: CASSAGVPGIYEQYF

D: TRBD2
V: TRBV7-3
size: -
J: TRBJ2-1
DNA: TGTGCCAGCAGCTTAACCACTAGCGGGGGGAGCGATGAGCAGTTCTTC
CDR3: CASSLTTSGGSDEQFF

D: -
V: TRBV5-1
size: -
J: TRBJ2-1
DNA: TGCGCCAGCAGCGTACAGGGTGGGGGACACAATGAGCAGTTCTTC
CDR3: CASSVQGGGHNEQFF

D: -
V: TRBV6-4
size: -
J: TRBJ2-2
DNA: TGTGCCAGCAGTGTCCAGAACACCGGGGAGCTGTTTTTT
CDR3: CASSVQNTGELFF

D: -
V: TRBV30
size: -
J: TRBJ1-5
DNA: TGTGCCTGGAGCAAAACGCCGGTAGCTAATAGCAATCAGCCCCAGCATTTT
CDR3: CAWSKTPVANSNQPQHF

D: -
V: TRBV4-1
size: -
J: TRBJ1-2
DNA: TGCGCCAGCAGCCAAGGTGGGTCTTCGTACTATGGCTACACCTTC
CDR3: CASSQGGSSYYGYTF

D: -
V: TRBV27
size: -
J: TRBJ2-5
DNA: TGTGCCAGCAGTCCCACTAGCTGGGAGACCCAGTACTTC
CDR3: CASSPTSWETQYF

D: -
V: TRBV5-1
size: -
J: TRBJ1-1
DNA: TGCGCCAGCAGCTTACGTGGACAGAGCGCTGAAGCTTTCTTT
CDR3: CASSLRGQSAEAFF

D: TRBD2
V: TRBV10-3
size: -
J: TRBJ2-7
DNA: TGTGCCATCAGACCTAGCGGTCCGAGCTCCTACGAGCAGTACTTC
CDR3: CAIRPSGPSSYEQYF

D: -
V: TRBV5-1
size: -
J: TRBJ1-3
DNA: TGCGCCAGCAGCTTGGGGACAACTGGAAACACCATATATTTT
CDR3: CASSLGTTGNTIYF

D: -
V: TRBV7-9
size: -
J: TRBJ2-5
DNA: TGTGCCAGCAGCCAAAGTTACGGAGAAGAGACCCAGTACTTC
CDR3: CASSQSYGEETQYF

D: TRBD1
V: TRBV27
size: -
J: TRBJ1-2
DNA: TGTGCCAGCAGTTTATTGTCAGGGGGCGCTTATGGCTACACCTTC
CDR3: CASSLLSGGAYGYTF

D: -
V: TRBV6-5
size: -
J: TRBJ2-1
DNA: TGTGCCAGCCCCCTGGACAGCTACAATGAGCAGTTCTTC
CDR3: CASPLDSYNEQFF

D: -
V: TRBV19
size: -
J: TRBJ2-1
DNA: TGTGCCAGTAGTACCTCCCTGTTGGGGCTAGCTGATAAGGTTGAGCAGTTCTTC
CDR3: CASSTSLLGLADKVEQFF

D: -
V: TRBV21-1
size: -
J: TRBJ1-1
DNA: TGTGCCAGCAGCAAAGCGGGGCAGGGGCGATGGACTGAAGCTTTCTTT
CDR3: CASSKAGQGRWTEAFF

D: -
V: TRBV21-1
size: few
J: TRBJ2-7
DNA: TGTGCCAGCAGCAAAGAGGGAAGGAGCGCCACACACTCCTACGAGCAGTACTTC
CDR3: CASSKEGRSATHSYEQYF

D: -
V: TRBV28
size: few
J: TRBJ2-1
DNA: TGTGCCAGCAGTTTAGCAGGATACAATGAGCAGTTCTTC
CDR3: CASSLAGYNEQFF

D: TRBD2
V: TRBV5-6
size: few
J: TRBJ2-5
DNA: TGTGCCAGCAGCTTAAGGGCGGGGGTTCAAGAGACCCAGTACTTC
CDR3: CASSLRAGVQETQYF

D: -
V: TRBV18
size: -
J: TRBJ2-1
DNA: TGTGCCAGCTCTATCCAAGGGAGCGGTACCTACAATGAGCAGTTCTTC
CDR3: CASSIQGSGTYNEQFF

D: -
V: TRBV2
size: -
J: TRBJ1-3
DNA: TGTGCCAGCAGCCCAGGGGATTTTTCTGGAAACACCATATATTTT
CDR3: CASSPGDFSGNTIYF

D: TRBD2
V: TRBV4-1
size: -
J: TRBJ2-7
DNA: TGCGCCAGCAGCCGAGGGACTAGCGGCCCCTACGAGCAGTACTTC
CDR3: CASSRGTSGPYEQYF

D: TRBD1
V: TRBV6-5
size: few
J: TRBJ1-2
DNA: TGTGCCAGCAGTTCCTCAGGGACAGGGGCTGGTGGCTACACCTTC
CDR3: CASSSSGTGAGGYTF

D: -
V: TRBV7-2
size: -
J: TRBJ1-2
DNA: TGTGCCAGCAGCTTAGAACCTCCCCCCAATGGCTACACCTTC
CDR3: CASSLEPPPNGYTF